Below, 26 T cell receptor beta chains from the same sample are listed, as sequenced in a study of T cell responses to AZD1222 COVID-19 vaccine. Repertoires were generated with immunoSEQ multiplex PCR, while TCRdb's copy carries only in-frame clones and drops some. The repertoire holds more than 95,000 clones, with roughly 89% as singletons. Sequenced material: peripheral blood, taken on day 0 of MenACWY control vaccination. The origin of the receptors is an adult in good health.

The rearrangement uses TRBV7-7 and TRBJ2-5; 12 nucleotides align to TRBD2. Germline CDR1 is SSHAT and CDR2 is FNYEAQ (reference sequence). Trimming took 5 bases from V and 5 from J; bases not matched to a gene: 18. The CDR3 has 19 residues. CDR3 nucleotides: TGTGCCAGCAGCCCCCGGGTCGGACTAGCGGGACCCCCCGGGGAGACCCAGTACTTC. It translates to CASSPRVGLAGPPGETQYF.

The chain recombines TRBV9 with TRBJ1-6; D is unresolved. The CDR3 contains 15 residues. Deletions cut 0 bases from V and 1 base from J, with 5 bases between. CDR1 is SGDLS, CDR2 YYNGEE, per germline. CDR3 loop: CASSVGGSYNSPLHF. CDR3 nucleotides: TGTGCCAGCAGCGTAGGAGGGTCCTATAATTCACCCCTCCACTTT.

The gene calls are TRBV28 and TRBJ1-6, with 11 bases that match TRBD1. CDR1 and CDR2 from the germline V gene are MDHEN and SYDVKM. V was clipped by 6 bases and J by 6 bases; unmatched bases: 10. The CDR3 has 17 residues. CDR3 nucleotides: TGTGCCAGCAGGGGGGACAGGGGGTTTTTGGCTAATTCACCCCTCCACTTT. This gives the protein CASRGDRGFLANSPLHF.

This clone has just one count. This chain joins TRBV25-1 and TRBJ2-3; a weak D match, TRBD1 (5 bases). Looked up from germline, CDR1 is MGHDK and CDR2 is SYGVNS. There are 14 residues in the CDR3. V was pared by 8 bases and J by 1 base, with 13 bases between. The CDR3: CASGDSLGTDTQYF. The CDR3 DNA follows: TGTGCCAGCGGCGACAGCCTCGGCACAGATACGCAGTATTTT.

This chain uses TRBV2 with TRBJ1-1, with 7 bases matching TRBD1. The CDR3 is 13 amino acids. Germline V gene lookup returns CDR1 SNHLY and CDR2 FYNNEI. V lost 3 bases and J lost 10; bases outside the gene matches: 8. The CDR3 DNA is TGTGCCAGCAGTGATAGGGGGCGCATGACAGCTTTCTTT. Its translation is CASSDRGRMTAFF. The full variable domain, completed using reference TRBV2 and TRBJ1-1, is EPEVTQTPSHQVTQMGQEVILRCVPISNHLYFYWYRQILGQKVEFLVSFYNNEISEKSEIFDDQFSVERPDGSNFTLKIRSTKLEDSAMYFCASSDRGRMTAFFGQGTRLTVV.

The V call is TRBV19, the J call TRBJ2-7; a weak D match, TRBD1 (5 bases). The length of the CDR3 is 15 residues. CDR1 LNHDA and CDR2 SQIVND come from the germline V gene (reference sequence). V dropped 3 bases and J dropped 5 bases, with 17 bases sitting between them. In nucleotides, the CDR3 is TGTGCCAGTAGTATCTTCCATCCAGGGATCGACGAGCAGTACTTC. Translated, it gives CASSIFHPGIDEQYF.

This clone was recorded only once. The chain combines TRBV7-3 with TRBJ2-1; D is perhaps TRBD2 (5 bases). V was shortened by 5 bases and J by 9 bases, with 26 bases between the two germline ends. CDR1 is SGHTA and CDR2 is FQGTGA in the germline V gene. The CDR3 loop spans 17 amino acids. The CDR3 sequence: CASSPYTGTGWPGEQFF. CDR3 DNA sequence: TGTGCCAGCAGCCCATATACGGGAACGGGGTGGCCGGGTGAGCAGTTCTTC.

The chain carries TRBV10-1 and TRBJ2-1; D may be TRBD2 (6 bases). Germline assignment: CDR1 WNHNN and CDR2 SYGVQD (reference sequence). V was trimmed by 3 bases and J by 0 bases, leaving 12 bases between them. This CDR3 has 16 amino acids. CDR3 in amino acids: CASSETSLSSYNEQFF. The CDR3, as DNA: TGCGCCAGCAGTGAAACTAGCTTAAGCTCCTACAATGAGCAGTTCTTC.

CDR3 amino acids: CASSGGDRNTIYF. The CDR3 region has the DNA TGTGCCAGCAGCGGCGGGGACAGAAACACCATATATTTT. The rearrangement joins TRBV5-4 to TRBJ1-3; D is possibly TRBD1 (6 bases). The CDR3 sequence is 13 residues long. Germline V gene data show CDR1 as SGHNT and CDR2 as YYREEE (reference sequence). V gave up 4 bases and J gave up 5 bases, with 10 bases separating them.

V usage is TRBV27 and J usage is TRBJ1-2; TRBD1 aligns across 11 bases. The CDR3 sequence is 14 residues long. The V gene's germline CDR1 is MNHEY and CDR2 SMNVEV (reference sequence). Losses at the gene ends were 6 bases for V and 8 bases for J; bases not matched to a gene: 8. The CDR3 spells CASRSTGTGGGYTF. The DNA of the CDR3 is TGTGCCAGCAGATCGACCGGGACAGGGGGAGGCTACACCTTC.

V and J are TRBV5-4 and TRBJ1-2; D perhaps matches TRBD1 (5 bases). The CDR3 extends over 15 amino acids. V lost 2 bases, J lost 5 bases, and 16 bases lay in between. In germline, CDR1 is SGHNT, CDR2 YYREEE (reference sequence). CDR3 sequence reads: CASSFAGAGSYGYTF. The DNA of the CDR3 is TGTGCCAGCAGCTTCGCCGGGGCGGGGAGTTATGGCTACACCTTC. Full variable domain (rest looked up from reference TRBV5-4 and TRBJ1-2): ETGVTQSPTHLIKTRGQQVTLRCSSQSGHNTVSWYQQALGQGPQFIFQYYREEENGRGNFPPRFSGLQFPNYSSELNVNALELDDSALYLCASSFAGAGSYGYTFGSGTRLTVV.

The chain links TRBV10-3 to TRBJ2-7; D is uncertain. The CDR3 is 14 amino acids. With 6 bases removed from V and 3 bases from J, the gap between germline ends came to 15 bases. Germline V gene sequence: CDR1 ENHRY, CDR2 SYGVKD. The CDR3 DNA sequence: TGTGCCATCAGGGGAAAGGATTTGGTCTACGAGCAGTACTTC. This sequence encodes CAIRGKDLVYEQYF.

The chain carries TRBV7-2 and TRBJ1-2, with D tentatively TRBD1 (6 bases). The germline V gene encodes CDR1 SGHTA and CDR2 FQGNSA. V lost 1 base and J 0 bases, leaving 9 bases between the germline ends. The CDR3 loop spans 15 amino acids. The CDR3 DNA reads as TGTGCCAGCAGCTTAGGGACAGACACTAACTATGGCTACACCTTC. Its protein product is CASSLGTDTNYGYTF.

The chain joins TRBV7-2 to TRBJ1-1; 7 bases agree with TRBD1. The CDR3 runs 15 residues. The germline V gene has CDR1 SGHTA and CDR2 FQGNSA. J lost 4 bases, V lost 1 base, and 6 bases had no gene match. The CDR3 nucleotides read TGTGCCAGCAGCTTAGAATCAGGGGGGGTCACTGAAGCTTTCTTT. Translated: CASSLESGGVTEAFF.

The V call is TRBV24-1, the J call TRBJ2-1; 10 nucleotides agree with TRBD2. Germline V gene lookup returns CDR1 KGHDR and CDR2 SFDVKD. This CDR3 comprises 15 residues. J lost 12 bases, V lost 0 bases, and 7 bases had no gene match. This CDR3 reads CATSDLSSGRAGQFF. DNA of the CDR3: TGTGCCACCAGTGATTTGAGCAGCGGGAGGGCCGGGCAGTTCTTC.

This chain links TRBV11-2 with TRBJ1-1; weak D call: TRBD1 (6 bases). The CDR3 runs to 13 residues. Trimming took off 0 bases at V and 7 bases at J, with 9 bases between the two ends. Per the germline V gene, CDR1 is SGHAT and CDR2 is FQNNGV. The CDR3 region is CASSLDPGVEAFF. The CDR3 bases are TGTGCCAGCAGCTTAGACCCAGGGGTTGAAGCTTTCTTT.

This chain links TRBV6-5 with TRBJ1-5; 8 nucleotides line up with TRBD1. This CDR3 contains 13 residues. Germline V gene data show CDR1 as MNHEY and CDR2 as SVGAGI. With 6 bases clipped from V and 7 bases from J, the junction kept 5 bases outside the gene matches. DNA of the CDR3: TGTGCCAGCAGGGGGACAGGAGGCCAGCCCCAGCATTTT. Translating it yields CASRGTGGQPQHF.

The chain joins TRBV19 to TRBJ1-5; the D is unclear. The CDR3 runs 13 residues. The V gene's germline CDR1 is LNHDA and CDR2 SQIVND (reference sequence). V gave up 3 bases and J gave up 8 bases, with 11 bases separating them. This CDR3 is CASSIAEFKPQHF. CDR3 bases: TGTGCCAGTAGTATCGCAGAGTTTAAGCCCCAGCATTTT.

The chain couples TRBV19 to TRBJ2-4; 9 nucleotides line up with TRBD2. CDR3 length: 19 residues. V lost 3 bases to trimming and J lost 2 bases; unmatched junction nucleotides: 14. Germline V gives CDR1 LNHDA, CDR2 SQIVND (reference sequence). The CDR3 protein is CASSILPSGMGSPKNIQYF. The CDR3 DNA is TGTGCCAGTAGTATCCTGCCTAGCGGGATGGGCAGCCCCAAAAACATTCAGTACTTC.

The CDR3 DNA reads TGTGCCAGTAGTACCGGGACGAGCGCCTACAATGAGCAGTTCTTC. Protein sequence: CASSTGTSAYNEQFF. This chain uses TRBV19 with TRBJ2-1; D may match TRBD1 or TRBD2 (5 bases each). The CDR3 consists of 15 residues. V was pared by 4 bases and J by 2 bases, with 12 bases between. Germline V gene sequence: CDR1 LNHDA, CDR2 SQIVND (reference sequence). The full variable domain, with the rest looked up from reference TRBV19 and TRBJ2-1, is DGGITQSPKYLFRKEGQNVTLSCEQNLNHDAMYWYRQDPGQGLRLIYYSQIVNDFQKGDIAEGYSVSREKKESFPLTVTSAQKNPTAFYLCASSTGTSAYNEQFFGPGTRLTVL.

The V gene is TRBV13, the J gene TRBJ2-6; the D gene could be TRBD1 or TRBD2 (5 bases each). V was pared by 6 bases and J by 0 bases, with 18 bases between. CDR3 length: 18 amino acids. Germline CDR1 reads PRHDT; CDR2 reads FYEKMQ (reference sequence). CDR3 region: CASRARGGGFSGANVLTF. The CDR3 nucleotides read TGTGCCAGCAGGGCCAGAGGTGGGGGATTCTCTGGGGCCAACGTCCTGACTTTC.

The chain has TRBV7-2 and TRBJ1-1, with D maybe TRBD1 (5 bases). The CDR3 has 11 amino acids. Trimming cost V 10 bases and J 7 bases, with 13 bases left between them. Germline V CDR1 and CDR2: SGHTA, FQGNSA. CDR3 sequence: CATSPGGEAFF. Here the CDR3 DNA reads TGTGCCACCTCGCCGGGGGGTGAAGCTTTCTTT.

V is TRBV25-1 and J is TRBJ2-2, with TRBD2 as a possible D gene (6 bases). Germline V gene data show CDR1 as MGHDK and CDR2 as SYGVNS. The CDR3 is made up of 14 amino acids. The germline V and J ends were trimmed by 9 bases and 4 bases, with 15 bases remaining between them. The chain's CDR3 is CASGGFTATGELFF. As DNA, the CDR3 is TGTGCCAGTGGAGGGTTCACAGCCACCGGGGAGCTGTTTTTT.

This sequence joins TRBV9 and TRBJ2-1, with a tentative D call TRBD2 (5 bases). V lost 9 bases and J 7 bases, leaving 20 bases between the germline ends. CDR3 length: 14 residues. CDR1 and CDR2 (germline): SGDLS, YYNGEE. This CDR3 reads CATNPALAYNEQFF. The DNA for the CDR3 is TGTGCCACAAATCCTGCATTAGCGTATAATGAGCAGTTCTTC.

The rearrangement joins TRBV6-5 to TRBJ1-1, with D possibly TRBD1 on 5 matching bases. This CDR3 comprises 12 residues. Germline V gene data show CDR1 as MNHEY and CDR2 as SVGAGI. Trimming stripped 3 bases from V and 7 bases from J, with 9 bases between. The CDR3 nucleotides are TGTGCCAGCAGTTATGGAAGGGGTGAAGCTTTCTTT. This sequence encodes CASSYGRGEAFF.

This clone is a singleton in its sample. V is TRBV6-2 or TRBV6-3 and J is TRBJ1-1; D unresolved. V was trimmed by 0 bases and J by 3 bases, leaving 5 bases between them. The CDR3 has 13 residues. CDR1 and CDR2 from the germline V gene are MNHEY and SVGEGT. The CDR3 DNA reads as TGTGCCAGCAGTTACTCCCCAGACACTGAAGCTTTCTTT. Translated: CASSYSPDTEAFF.